Presented here are 3 T cell receptor beta chains from one specimen sequenced in a study of blood T cell repertoires in COVID-19. Method: immunoSEQ multiplex PCR; TCRdb's copy keeps in-frame clones and lacks some. This sample has about 100,000 clones; just over 85% occur once, and the top ten carry roughly 5%. The sequenced material came from peripheral blood. These receptors came from a human donor in a cohort sampled during active COVID-19.

The chain links TRBV4-2 to TRBJ1-2; D uncertain. The germline gives CDR1 LGHNA, CDR2 YNFKEQ. Deletions cut 3 bases from V and 3 bases from J, with 17 bases between. The CDR3 has 16 residues. The CDR3 region is CASSQDGAGTYYGYTF. The DNA of the CDR3 is TGTGCCAGCAGCCAGGATGGAGCGGGTACCTACTATGGCTACACCTTC.

This chain connects TRBV5-1 to TRBJ1-1; 10 positions match TRBD1. Per the germline V gene, CDR1 is SGHRS and CDR2 is YFSETQ. The CDR3 is made up of 13 amino acids. Trimming cost V 7 bases and J 4 bases; bases outside gene matches: 4. The chain's CDR3 is CASGTGVGTEAFF. CDR3 coding DNA: TGCGCCAGCGGGACAGGGGTCGGCACTGAAGCTTTCTTT.

This clone was observed a few times. The chain recombines TRBV9 with TRBJ2-1, with a possible D match to TRBD2 (7 bases). V was clipped by 0 bases and J by 10 bases, with 20 bases between them. The CDR3 covers 16 residues. Germline CDR1 SGDLS, CDR2 YYNGEE. CDR3 nucleotide sequence: TGTGCCAGCAGCGTAGAGCCTAGGGGGGGGCCTTGGGAGCAGTTCTTC. This sequence encodes CASSVEPRGGPWEQFF.